This T cell receptor beta chain was profiled in a study of blood T cell repertoires in COVID-19 (TCRdb year 2020). For the wider study: The collaborator samples originated in the United States, Italy and Spain and spanned the acute and convalescent phases of COVID-19. The material from the prospective study consisted of cDNA or gDNA derived from T cells, B-cell-depleted T cells, or PBMCs. Subjects who had been exposed to COVID-19, were actively infected with it, or had recovered from it provided the deeply sampled blood TCRbeta repertoires that made up the dataset. A freely available public database, intended as a resource for researchers studying the immune response to SARS-CoV-2, is where the repertoires were released. Samples were obtained from the ongoing ImmuneRACE study (first 160 participants) and from 1,000 to 1,500 subjects provided by 6 global collaborators. The sample metadata nearly always contained a de-identified subject ID, COVID-19 status, age in years and sex. Where available, HLA class I and class II types were obtained from metadata supplied by the sample provider rather than from assay-based typing. Study-wide findings and limitations: The quantity of clinical and demographic metadata differed by source and by participant and was supplied without curation.

Regarding this clone: Its antigen has not been determined. The germline gene is not matched at one end of the junction; a read error may be the cause.

Spanning cysteine to phenylalanine, the CDR3 consists of 14 amino acids. Only the CDR3 DNA stays, 42 bases, in frame from base 1. Via the germline V gene (reference sequence), CDR1 is MNHNY and CDR2 SVGAGI. TCRbeta CDR3 regions were amplified from genomic DNA by means of the immunoSEQ Assay, a bias-controlled multiplex PCR. Under the source paper's analysis protocol: Within the assay, amplification of reference gene primers was used to estimate how many nucleated cells each sample contained. Sequence reads were collapsed and filtered to measure the absolute abundance of every unique TCRbeta CDR3 rearrangement. For each sample, productive Simpson clonality was calculated as the square root of Simpson's diversity index over productive rearrangements. In its TCRdb copy, this immuneACCESS table keeps in-frame sequences only and misses some clones. Where compared with another copy, unresolved V genes explain less than half of these, and the others have no known cause. D and trimming were read from the DNA, whereas the V and J calls and clone size are those reported in that table. The sample records 150,000 to 200,000 clones, roughly nine tenths of which are singletons. 2.1% of the sample lies in the top ten.

Collaborating institutions collected whole blood in K2EDTA tubes following their own protocols. For TCRbeta analysis, collaborators shipped samples in one of three forms: frozen whole blood, isolated PBMCs, or DNA extracted from either of those sample types. Recombination connected TRBV6-6 to TRBJ2-1; the D gene is possibly TRBD2, with 6 bases matching. The clonotype was recovered from a man between 65 and 79 years old with active or convalescent COVID-19. The sequenced sample was peripheral blood. The DNA sequence is as follows: TGTGCCAGCACTAGACTAGAAGCCTACCATGAGCAGTTCTTC. Its protein is CASTRLEAYHEQFF.